This TCR beta chain was identified during a study of PD-L1 blockade in urothelial cancer. Study as a whole: Atezolizumab 1,200 mg was given intravenously every 3 weeks, starting 2014. Between 0 and 3 chemotherapy regimens preceded treatment for each patient. T cells numbered a median of about 140,000 in the blood samples.

Sequencing used immunoSEQ multiplex PCR; TCRdb keeps in-frame clones, though not all of them. The table shows 30,000 to 40,000 clones, with about 87% occurring only once. Between the trimmed V and J ends, which lost 5 bases and 1 base, there was a span of 6 bases. Germline lookup yields CDR1 MRHNA and CDR2 SNTAGT. The CDR3 loop spans 14 amino acids. Time point here: pretreatment peripheral blood. V is TRBV6-4 and J is TRBJ2-6, with no clear D. The clonotype comes from a man aged 60 to 69 with urothelial cancer. The sample consisted of PBMCs, taken around atezolizumab (anti-PD-L1) treatment. The CDR3 region is CASSSGSGANVLTF. The CDR3, as DNA: TGTGCCAGCAGTTCCGGTTCTGGGGCCAACGTCCTGACTTTC.